Here is one T cell receptor beta chain with its context. The V segment lost 6 bases and the J segment 1 base; nucleotides outside the gene matches: 5. Germline CDR1 reads SEHNR; CDR2 reads FQNEAQ (reference sequence). The CDR3 is 14 residues long. The study drew participants aged roughly 18 to 89 years from 20 to 30 US areas. Symptom resolution, clearance, or two negative PCRs marked donors in Cohort 3 as recovered. Assay used: immunoSEQ multiplex PCR; TCRdb lists only in-frame clones, some missing. The table includes over 200,000 clones, 70% to 90% detected once. These data come from a study of blood T cell repertoires in COVID-19. Study overall: Both acute and convalescent COVID-19 samples were obtained from the United States, Italy and Spain.

The origin of this receptor is a man under 40 who had recovered from COVID-19. Sequenced input: PBMCs or T cells enriched from blood (not recorded which). V and J are TRBV7-9 and TRBJ1-1; 7 nucleotides agree with TRBD1. The CDR3: CASRTGTENTEAFF. The CDR3 region has the DNA TGTGCCAGCAGGACCGGGACAGAGAACACTGAAGCTTTCTTT.